This T cell receptor (beta chain) was identified during a study of beta chain features in type 1 diabetes. Findings and limits, study-wide: Shorter TCRB CDR3s, moderately but significantly so, marked every one of the four CD4+ subsets in Type 1 diabetes patients.

Expressed TCRB transcripts were sequenced, since all the RNA that had been isolated was reverse transcribed. The average output of naive, central memory and regulatory T cell samples was a few million reads. Only in-frame clones appear in the TCRdb table, and some are missing; sequencing was by immunoSEQ multiplex PCR. The sample holds some 200,000 clones, 16% seen once. CDR3 length: 16 residues. V was pared by 2 bases and J by 0 bases, with 10 bases between. Germline-derived CDR1 and CDR2 are MDHEN and SYDVKM. In the case of this clone: Its specificity is unknown.

Specimen: naive CD4+ T cells from blood. This chain connects TRBV28 to TRBJ2-2; D not certain. This sequence was found in a man under 40 with type 1 diabetes. CDR3 bases: TGTGCCAGCAGTTTACTTGGGCAGCCGAACACCGGGGAGCTGTTTTTT. Translating it yields CASSLLGQPNTGELFF.